These 29 T cell receptor beta chains originate from one sample sequenced in a study of blood T cell repertoires in COVID-19. The table came from immunoSEQ multiplex PCR; TCRdb's copy has only in-frame clones and leaves some out. The sample yields around 96,000 clones, about 95% seen once. Sequences were obtained from peripheral blood. All receptors come from a human donor with active COVID-19. The donor label of this sample is uncertain.

The V gene is TRBV27, the J gene TRBJ2-3; tentatively, D is TRBD1 (5 bases). V lost 2 bases, J lost 2 bases, and 11 bases lay in between. CDR1 and CDR2 from the germline V gene are MNHEY and SMNVEV (reference sequence). The CDR3 totals 15 residues. CDR3 bases: TGTGCCAGCAGTTTAATGTCGACAGCCACAGATACGCAGTATTTT. Translation gives CASSLMSTATDTQYF.

This chain links TRBV6-2 or TRBV6-3 with TRBJ1-6, with D perhaps TRBD1 (5 bases). The germline gives CDR1 MNHEY, CDR2 SVGEGT. The CDR3 is 15 residues long. Deletions cut 6 bases from V and 10 bases from J, with 19 bases between. This CDR3 is CASSRGVGLGSPLHF. CDR3 DNA sequence: TGTGCCAGCAGCCGGGGGGTTGGACTAGGATCACCCCTCCACTTT.

The V gene is TRBV29-1, the J gene TRBJ2-1, with D tentatively TRBD1 (5 bases). Germline V gene data show CDR1 as SQVTM and CDR2 as ANQGSEA. The V end was cut by 7 bases, the J end by 4 bases, with 11 bases between. The CDR3 has 12 amino acids. CDR3 amino acids: CSADSEYNEQFF. The CDR3 DNA sequence: TGCAGCGCAGACAGCGAATACAATGAGCAGTTCTTC.

Written as DNA, the CDR3 is TGTGCCAGCAGCCAAGGGTACCCTAACGGAGACATTCAGTACTTC. It translates to CASSQGYPNGDIQYF. J is TRBJ2-4 and V is TRBV4-2; D not certain. Trimming took 1 base from V and 8 from J, leaving 15 bases between them. The CDR3 sequence is 15 residues long. In germline, CDR1 is LGHNA, CDR2 YNFKEQ.

The genes are TRBV19 and TRBJ2-3, with D perhaps matching TRBD2 (6 bases). V was pared by 5 bases and J by 1 base, with 10 bases between. This CDR3 spans 14 amino acids. CDR1 LNHDA and CDR2 SQIVND come from the germline V gene (reference sequence). Written as DNA, the CDR3 is TGTGCCAGTAGTGTGGGGGAGGGCACAGATACGCAGTATTTT. Its protein product is CASSVGEGTDTQYF.

This chain connects TRBV20-1 to TRBJ1-2; a weak D match, TRBD1 (5 bases). Germline V gene data show CDR1 as DFQATT and CDR2 as SNEGSKA (reference sequence). The CDR3 length is 11 residues. With 5 bases removed from V and 4 bases from J, the gap between germline ends came to 8 bases. The CDR3 spells CSAPGFYGYTF. Here the CDR3 DNA reads TGCAGTGCTCCAGGGTTCTATGGCTACACCTTC.

V and J are TRBV19 and TRBJ2-2; D ambiguous. Germline CDR1 and CDR2: LNHDA and SQIVND (reference sequence). The CDR3 loop spans 16 amino acids. V was trimmed by 11 bases and J by 4 bases, leaving 23 bases between them. CDR3 DNA sequence: TGTGCCTCCTCCGGATCAAAAAATTCGGGCACCGGGGAGCTGTTTTTT. The encoded protein is CASSGSKNSGTGELFF.

The CDR3 loop reads CASSPLTLIGEKLFF. CDR3 coding DNA: TGCGCCAGCAGCCCACTCACCCTTATCGGGGAAAAACTGTTTTTT. The gene calls are TRBV5-1 and TRBJ1-4; D call uncertain. The germline V gene encodes CDR1 SGHRS and CDR2 YFSETQ. The CDR3 extends over 15 amino acids. Deletions cut 4 bases from V and 8 bases from J, with 18 bases between.

The V gene is TRBV7-9, the J gene TRBJ2-3, with TRBD1 matching over 7 bases. CDR3 length: 14 residues. Germline V gene lookup returns CDR1 SEHNR and CDR2 FQNEAQ (reference sequence). With V trimmed by 4 bases and J by 1 base, 2 bases remained unmatched. The CDR3 is CASSSGQGTDTQYF. CDR3 bases: TGTGCCAGCAGCTCAGGACAGGGCACAGATACGCAGTATTTT.

V usage is TRBV7-9 and J usage is TRBJ1-5, with 10 nucleotides matching TRBD1. Germline lookup yields CDR1 SEHNR and CDR2 FQNEAQ (reference sequence). J gave up 7 bases and V 5 bases, and 11 bases lay outside the gene matches. The CDR3 covers 16 residues. The CDR3 bases are TGTGCCAGCAGCACCGGGACAGGGACAGGGGAACAGCCCCAGCATTTT. Protein product: CASSTGTGTGEQPQHF.

The rearrangement uses TRBV7-2 and TRBJ2-7, with TRBD2 identical over 12 bases. V dropped 3 bases and J dropped 6; count of bases not matched to a gene: 9. The CDR3 length is 16 residues. The germline V gene encodes CDR1 SGHTA and CDR2 FQGNSA. This CDR3 is CASSLRTSGNIREQYF. The CDR3 nucleotides read TGTGCCAGCAGCTTGAGGACTAGCGGGAACATACGCGAGCAGTACTTC.

The chain uses TRBV6-5 and TRBJ1-1; D unresolved. Germline values: CDR1 MNHEY, CDR2 SVGAGI. V lost 5 bases to trimming and J lost 0 bases, with 7 bases between them. The CDR3 has 13 residues. For the CDR3, the DNA is TGTGCCAGCAGTAGATCAGTGAACACTGAAGCTTTCTTT. Its protein is CASSRSVNTEAFF.

This chain uses TRBV2 with TRBJ1-2, with a possible D match to TRBD1 (5 bases). The CDR3 loop spans 15 amino acids. CDR1 is SNHLY, CDR2 FYNNEI, per germline. Trimming removed 6 bases from V and 2 bases from J, with 16 bases in between. The CDR3 is CASRSQTELNYGYTF. The CDR3 nucleotides read TGTGCCAGCAGGTCCCAGACAGAACTCAACTATGGCTACACCTTC.

The chain couples TRBV28 to TRBJ1-6, with D unclear. Trimming took 4 bases from V and 19 from J, leaving 14 bases between them. The CDR3 is 11 amino acids. In germline, CDR1 is MDHEN, CDR2 SYDVKM. CDR3 nucleotides: TGTGCCAGCAGTTCCCCCGGAGGGCCTCACTTT. Translating it yields CASSSPGGPHF.

This chain joins TRBV6-6 and TRBJ2-7; 8 bases fit TRBD2. V shed 2 bases and J 3 bases; nucleotides not matched to a gene: 6. This CDR3 contains 15 residues. Germline CDR1 is MNHNY and CDR2 is SVGAGI (reference sequence). CDR3 DNA sequence: TGTGCCAGCAGTTACCCGACTAGCGAGGGCTACGAGCAGTACTTC. Its protein product is CASSYPTSEGYEQYF.

The chain couples TRBV9 to TRBJ2-7; 10 nucleotides match TRBD1. Germline CDR1 SGDLS, CDR2 YYNGEE. The V gene end was trimmed by 3 bases and the J gene end by 6 bases; junction bases not matched to a gene: 6. CDR3 length equals 14 residues. The chain's CDR3 is CASSARTGGGEQYF. Written as DNA, the CDR3 is TGTGCCAGCAGCGCGCGGACAGGGGGAGGCGAGCAGTACTTC.

This rearrangement joins TRBV7-2 to TRBJ1-6; D is undetermined. Trimming cost V 5 bases and J 11 bases, with 16 bases left between them. CDR3 length: 14 residues. CDR1 SGHTA and CDR2 FQGNSA come from the germline V gene. CDR3 nucleotides: TGTGCCAGCAGCCCCGATGGTAACAGTCCACCCCTCCACTTT. It codes for CASSPDGNSPPLHF.

The chain couples TRBV7-8 to TRBJ2-1, with TRBD2 matching 9 bases. The CDR3 length is 17 residues. With 1 base clipped from V and 0 bases from J, the junction kept 4 bases outside the gene matches. CDR1 SGHVS and CDR2 FQNEAQ come from the germline V gene. CDR3 in DNA: TGTGCCAGCAGCTTAGTCGGCGGGAGGGCCTCCTACAATGAGCAGTTCTTC. It specifies CASSLVGGRASYNEQFF.

The J gene is TRBJ2-7, the V gene TRBV7-9; 10 nucleotides agree with TRBD1. This CDR3 region has 15 residues. V gave up 1 base and J gave up 7 bases; unmatched junction bases: 7. CDR1 and CDR2 (germline): SEHNR, FQNEAQ (reference sequence). The CDR3 nucleotides read TGTGCCAGCAGCTTAGGGACAGGGGGGATTGGGGAGCAGTACTTC. It codes for CASSLGTGGIGEQYF.

The chain joins TRBV7-8 to TRBJ1-2; TRBD1 matches 9 bases. CDR3 size: 19 residues. Germline V gene lookup returns CDR1 SGHVS and CDR2 FQNEAQ. V was pared by 0 bases and J by 5 bases, with 16 bases of the junction left unmatched. CDR3 in DNA: TGTGCCAGCAGCTTAGCGTTGGGGAGCCCGGGACAGGGTCATTATGGCTACACCTTC. Amino acid sequence: CASSLALGSPGQGHYGYTF. The complete variable domain, with remaining parts taken from reference TRBV7-8 and TRBJ1-2, reads GAGVSQSPRYKVAKRGQDVALRCDPISGHVSLFWYQQALGQGPEFLTYFQNEAQLDKSGLPSDRFFAERPEGSVSTLKIQRTQQEDSAVYLCASSLALGSPGQGHYGYTFGSGTRLTVV.

This chain's CDR3 is CASLGDLPGAFF. The CDR3 DNA sequence: TGCGCCAGCCTCGGCGACCTTCCCGGGGCTTTCTTT. The chain uses TRBV4-1 and TRBJ1-1, with D uncertain. Germline CDR1 and CDR2: MGHRA and YSYEKL. This CDR3 contains 12 residues. Between the trimmed V and J ends, which lost 8 bases and 11 bases, there was a span of 18 bases.

The chain links TRBV7-2 to TRBJ2-7, with 8 bases that match TRBD2. Germline CDR1 SGHTA, CDR2 FQGNSA. The CDR3 has 18 residues. Unmatched junction bases numbered 14, after V lost 1 base and J lost 3 bases. The CDR3: CASSLGLPLAGRDYEQYF. CDR3 coding DNA: TGTGCCAGCAGCTTAGGTCTCCCCCTAGCGGGCAGAGACTACGAGCAGTACTTC.

The chain links TRBV6-5 to TRBJ1-3, with D perhaps TRBD1 (6 bases). Germline V lookup: CDR1 MNHEY, CDR2 SVGAGI. V lost 2 bases and J lost 6, with 11 bases in between. The CDR3 covers 14 residues. The CDR3 spells CASSYRQATNTIYF. The DNA of the CDR3 is TGTGCCAGCAGTTACCGACAGGCTACAAACACCATATATTTT.

This sequence joins TRBV11-3 and TRBJ2-3; D possibly corresponds to TRBD1 (5 bases). V was pared by 5 bases and J by 6 bases, with 15 bases between. Germline V gene data show CDR1 as SGHNT and CDR2 as YENEEA. The CDR3 loop spans 14 amino acids. CDR3 residues: CASSQVQGSDTQYF. CDR3 DNA: TGTGCCAGCAGCCAGGTGCAGGGCTCCGATACGCAGTATTTT.

This clone was seen a handful of times. For the CDR3, the DNA is TGCGCCAGCAGCTTGGTAGCGGACAAAGTTTACGAGCAGTACTTC. It is translated as CASSLVADKVYEQYF. V usage is TRBV5-1 and J usage is TRBJ2-7, with D possibly being TRBD2 (6 bases). The V end was cut by 0 bases, the J end by 4 bases, with 14 bases between. CDR3 length: 15 amino acids. Germline assignment: CDR1 SGHRS and CDR2 YFSETQ.

The CDR3 sequence: CASSRELTTNEKLFF. The CDR3 nucleotides read TGTGCCAGCAGCCGGGAACTAACAACTAATGAAAAACTGTTTTTT. The chain couples TRBV7-9 to TRBJ1-4; D uncertain. The V and J ends lost 5 bases and 0 bases respectively, with 10 bases between them. The germline V gene has CDR1 SEHNR and CDR2 FQNEAQ (reference sequence). This CDR3 contains 15 residues.

The chain is built from TRBV6-2 or TRBV6-3 and TRBJ2-5; 9 nucleotides match TRBD2. The CDR3 totals 18 residues. CDR1 is MNHEY and CDR2 is SVGEGT in the germline V gene. J lost 2 bases, V lost 0 bases, and 10 bases had no gene match. The CDR3 region is CASSYSTTSGGIQETQYF. The CDR3 bases are TGTGCCAGCAGTTACTCGACGACTAGCGGAGGGATTCAAGAGACCCAGTACTTC.

The chain employs TRBV7-6 and TRBJ2-7; tentative D call: TRBD2 (6 bases). CDR3 length equals 12 residues. Trimming left V 4 bases short and J 3 bases short, with 7 bases between. From germline, CDR1 is SGHVS and CDR2 FNYEAQ. This CDR3 is CASSSEGYEQYF. The CDR3 DNA sequence: TGTGCCAGCAGCTCGGAGGGCTACGAGCAGTACTTC.

The chain combines TRBV18 with TRBJ1-2; 8 nucleotides agree with TRBD1. This CDR3 has 14 residues. The germline gives CDR1 KGHSH, CDR2 LQKENI. After removal of 3 bases from V and 8 bases from J, the junction contained 8 bases not matched to a gene. CDR3 protein: CASSPKPTGEGYTF. The CDR3 nucleotides are TGTGCCAGCTCACCGAAACCGACAGGGGAAGGCTACACCTTC.